A selection of T cell receptor beta chains follows, all from one sample in a study of CD8 T cells in ankylosing spondylitis. TCRdb reanalysed the 5' RACE reads using MiXCR and keeps one entry per CDR3 protein. The table has just over 150,000 distinct CDR3 sequences, roughly 18% seen once; the top ten hold under 9%. Specimen: blood, either unsorted or a sorted T cell fraction (not recorded which). These receptors originate from a male donor with ankylosing spondylitis or in good health (not recorded which). Each CDR3 is given with its conserved first and last residue. A D gene is named only where the DNA matches it firmly. Clone size is given for some rows only: seen once, a few or many times, or a class if the clone is expanded.

>few|TRBV11-2|TRBJ2-3|TRBD2
TGTGCCAGCAGCTCTGGGACTAGCGGATACACAGATACGCAGTATTTT
CASSSGTSGYTDTQYF
>.|TRBV11-2|TRBJ2-3|TRBD1
TGTGCCAGCAGCTCTCAAATGGACAGGGGGGTAGATACGCAGTATTTT
CASSSQMDRGVDTQYF
>many|TRBV19|TRBJ1-1|.
TGTGCCAGTAGTATCCGGATGACGAACACTGAAGCTTTCTTT
CASSIRMTNTEAFF
>few|TRBV20-1|TRBJ2-1|.
TGCAGTGCTAGAGACCCTAGCGAGGCAAAGCAGTTCTTC
CSARDPSEAKQFF
>few|TRBV5-1|TRBJ1-2|.
TGCGCCAGCACGGGCAGCGGATCCGGGATTGATGGCTACACCTTC
CASTGSGSGIDGYTF
>.|TRBV20-1|TRBJ1-1|.
TGCAGTGCTAAGGTCCAGGGGACGAGAAAAACTGAAGCTTTCTTT
CSAKVQGTRKTEAFF
>many|TRBV20-1|TRBJ2-1|.
TGCAGTGCTTTACCACCCTTGGGGCGTTCCTACAATGAGCAGTTCTTC
CSALPPLGRSYNEQFF
>many|TRBV13|TRBJ1-2|.
TGTGCCAGCAGCTTCTGGGACGTCGAAGGCTACACCTTC
CASSFWDVEGYTF
>many|TRBV29-1|TRBJ1-2|TRBD1
TGCAGCGTTCACCGACAGGGCAAGTCTAACTATGGCTACACCTTC
CSVHRQGKSNYGYTF
>.|TRBV5-1|TRBJ1-4|.
TGCGCCAGCAGCGGGGATGGAACAACTAATGAAAAACTGTTTTTT
CASSGDGTTNEKLFF
>few|TRBV7-9|TRBJ2-7|TRBD2
TGTGCCAGCAGCCGTAAAAGTCCGCGGCGGGAGGACGACGAGCAGTACTTC
CASSRKSPRREDDEQYF
>few|TRBV6-1|TRBJ1-2|.
TGTGCCAGCCTAGGTCGCCCCTATGGCTACACCTTC
CASLGRPYGYTF
>.|TRBV28|TRBJ2-2|.
TGTGCCAGCAGTTTAGTCGACAGGGACTCCGGGGAGCTGTTTTTT
CASSLVDRDSGELFF
>many|TRBV5-4|TRBJ2-7|.
TGTGCCAGCAGCTACGGGACTCTCTCCTACGAGCAGTACTTC
CASSYGTLSYEQYF
>many|TRBV20-1|TRBJ2-3|.
TGCAGTGCTAGCGCACAGGACGACACAGATACGCAGTATTTT
CSASAQDDTDTQYF
>many|TRBV5-1|TRBJ2-7|TRBD2
TGCGCCAGCAGCTCTCTTAGCGGGGGGGACTTCTACGAGCAGTACTTC
CASSSLSGGDFYEQYF